This TCR beta chain derives from a study of cytomegalovirus exposure and HLA in healthy donors. Broader study findings: The study carried out a later analysis of TCR beta sequences. It associated some 15,000 of them with specific HLA alleles at a false discovery rate of 0.05.

Points on this clone: Its matching antigen is unknown.

The CDR3 is 14 amino acids. V was pared by 1 base and J by 8 bases, with 6 bases of the junction left unmatched. CDR1 is SGHRS and CDR2 is YFSETQ in the germline V gene. 13 Jbeta primers and 60 Vbeta primers were used for the PCR. Assay: immunoSEQ multiplex PCR; the TCRdb copy retains only in-frame clones and omits some. The table includes around 150,000 clones, around 90% detected once. This TCR was recovered from a woman aged 25 to 39 in good health and CMV-seronegative. The gene calls are TRBV5-1 and TRBJ2-1; 7 bases map to TRBD2. Material for sequencing was PBMCs. The CDR3 DNA reads as TGCGCCAGCAGCTTGATTTCGGGAGGTCATGAGCAGTTCTTC. Amino acid sequence: CASSLISGGHEQFF.